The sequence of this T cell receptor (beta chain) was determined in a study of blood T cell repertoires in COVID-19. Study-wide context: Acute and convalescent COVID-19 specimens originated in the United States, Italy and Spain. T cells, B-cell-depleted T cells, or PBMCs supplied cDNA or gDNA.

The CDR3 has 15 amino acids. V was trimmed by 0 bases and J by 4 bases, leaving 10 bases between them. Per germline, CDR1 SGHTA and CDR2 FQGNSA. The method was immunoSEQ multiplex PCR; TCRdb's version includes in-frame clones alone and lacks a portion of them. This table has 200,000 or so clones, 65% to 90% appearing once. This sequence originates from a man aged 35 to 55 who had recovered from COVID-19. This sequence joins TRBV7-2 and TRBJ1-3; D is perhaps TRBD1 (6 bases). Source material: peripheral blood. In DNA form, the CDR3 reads TGTGCCAGCAGCTTAGCTACAGGGACGGGAAACACCATATATTTT. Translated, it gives CASSLATGTGNTIYF.